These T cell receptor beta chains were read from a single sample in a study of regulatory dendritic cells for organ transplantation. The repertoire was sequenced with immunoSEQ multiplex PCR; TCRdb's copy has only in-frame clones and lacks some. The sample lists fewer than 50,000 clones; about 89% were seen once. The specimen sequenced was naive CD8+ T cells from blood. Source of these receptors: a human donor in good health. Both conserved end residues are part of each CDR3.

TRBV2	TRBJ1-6	CASIGGYNSPLHF
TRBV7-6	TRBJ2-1	CASSLRGDNEQFF
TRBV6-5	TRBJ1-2	CASRLGYGYTF
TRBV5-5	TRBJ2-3	CASSNPGQSTDTQYF
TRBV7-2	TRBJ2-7	CASSLRGSVTYEQYF
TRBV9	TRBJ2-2	CASGIIEFGELFF
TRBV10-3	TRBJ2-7	CAISEGGSYEQYF
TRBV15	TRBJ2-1	CATEGSGGSSYNEQFF
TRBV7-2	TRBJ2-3	CASSLGLRTLDTQYF
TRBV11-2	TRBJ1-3	CASSSRDRGGNTIYF
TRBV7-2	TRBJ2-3	CASSRPLAAPSTDTQYF